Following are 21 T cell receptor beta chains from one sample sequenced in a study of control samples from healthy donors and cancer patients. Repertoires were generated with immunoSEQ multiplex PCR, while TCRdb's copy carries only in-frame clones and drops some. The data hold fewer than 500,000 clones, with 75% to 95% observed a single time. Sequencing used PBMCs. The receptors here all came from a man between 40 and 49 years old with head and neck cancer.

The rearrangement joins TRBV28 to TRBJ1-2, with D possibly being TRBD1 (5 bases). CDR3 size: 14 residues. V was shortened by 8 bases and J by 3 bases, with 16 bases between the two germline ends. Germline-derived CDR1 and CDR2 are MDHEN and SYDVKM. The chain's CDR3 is CASRALGRDYGYTF. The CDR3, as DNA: TGTGCCAGCCGGGCCCTCGGCAGGGACTATGGCTACACCTTC.

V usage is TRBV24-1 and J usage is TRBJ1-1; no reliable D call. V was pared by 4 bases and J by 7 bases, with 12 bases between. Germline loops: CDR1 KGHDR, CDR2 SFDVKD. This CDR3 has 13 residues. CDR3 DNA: TGTGCCACCAGTGACCAAGAGAGAGGTGAAGCTTTCTTT. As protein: CATSDQERGEAFF.

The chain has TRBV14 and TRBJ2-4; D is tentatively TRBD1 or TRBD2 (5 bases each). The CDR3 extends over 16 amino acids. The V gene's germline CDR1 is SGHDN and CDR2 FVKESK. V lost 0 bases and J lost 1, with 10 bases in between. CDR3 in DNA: TGTGCCAGCAGCCAAGAATGGGGGTTGGCCAAAAACATTCAGTACTTC. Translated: CASSQEWGLAKNIQYF.

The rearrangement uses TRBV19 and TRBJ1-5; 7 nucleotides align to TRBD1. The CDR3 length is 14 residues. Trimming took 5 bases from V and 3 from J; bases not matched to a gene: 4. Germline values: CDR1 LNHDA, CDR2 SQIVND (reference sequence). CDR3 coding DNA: TGTGCCAGTAGTTGGGACAGAAACAATCAGCCCCAGCATTTT. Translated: CASSWDRNNQPQHF.

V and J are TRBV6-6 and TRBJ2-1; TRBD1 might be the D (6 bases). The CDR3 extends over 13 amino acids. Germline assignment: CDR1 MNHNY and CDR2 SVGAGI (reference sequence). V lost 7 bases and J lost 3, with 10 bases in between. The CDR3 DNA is TGTGCCAGCACGACAGGATACTACAATGAGCAGTTCTTC. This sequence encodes CASTTGYYNEQFF.

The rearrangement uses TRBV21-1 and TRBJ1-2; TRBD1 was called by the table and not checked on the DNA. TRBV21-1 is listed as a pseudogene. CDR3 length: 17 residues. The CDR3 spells CASTKVQNRGLNYGYTF. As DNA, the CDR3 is TGTGCCAGCACTAAGGTACAAAACAGGGGCCTTAACTATGGCTACACCTTC.

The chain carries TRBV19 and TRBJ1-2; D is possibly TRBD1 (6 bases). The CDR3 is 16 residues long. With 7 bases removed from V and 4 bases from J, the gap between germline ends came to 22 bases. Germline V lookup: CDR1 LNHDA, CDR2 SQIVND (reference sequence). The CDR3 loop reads CASTPRGAPEGYGYTF. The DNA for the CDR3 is TGTGCCAGTACCCCCCGGGGGGCTCCCGAGGGCTATGGCTACACCTTC.

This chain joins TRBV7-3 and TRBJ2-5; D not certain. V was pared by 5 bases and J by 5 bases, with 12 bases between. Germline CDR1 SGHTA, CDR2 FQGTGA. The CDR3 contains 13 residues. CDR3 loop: CASSLRIGETQYF. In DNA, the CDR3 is TGTGCCAGCAGCCTCAGAATCGGGGAGACCCAGTACTTC.

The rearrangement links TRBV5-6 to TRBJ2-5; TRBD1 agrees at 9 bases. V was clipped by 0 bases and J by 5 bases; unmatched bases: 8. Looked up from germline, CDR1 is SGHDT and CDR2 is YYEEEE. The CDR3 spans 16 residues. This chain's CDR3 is CASSLGTGGDGETQYF. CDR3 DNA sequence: TGTGCCAGCAGCTTGGGCACAGGGGGCGATGGGGAGACCCAGTACTTC.

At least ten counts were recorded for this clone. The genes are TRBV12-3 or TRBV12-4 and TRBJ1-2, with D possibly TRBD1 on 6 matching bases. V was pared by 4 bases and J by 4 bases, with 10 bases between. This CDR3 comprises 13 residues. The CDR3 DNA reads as TGTGCCAGCAGTTCACAGGGTCCCTATGGCTACACCTTC. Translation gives CASSSQGPYGYTF.

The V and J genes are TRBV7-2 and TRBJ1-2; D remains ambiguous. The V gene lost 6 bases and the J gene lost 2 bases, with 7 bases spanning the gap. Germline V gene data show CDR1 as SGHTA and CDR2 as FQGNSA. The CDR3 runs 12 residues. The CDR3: CASSAGNYGYTF. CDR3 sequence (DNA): TGTGCCAGCAGTGCGGGGAACTATGGCTACACCTTC.

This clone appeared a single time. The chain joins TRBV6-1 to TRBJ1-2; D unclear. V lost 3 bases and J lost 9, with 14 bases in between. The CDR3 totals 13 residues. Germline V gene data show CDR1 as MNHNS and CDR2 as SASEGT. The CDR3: CASSDSFRRRYTF. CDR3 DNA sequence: TGTGCCAGCAGTGACAGCTTCCGGAGACGCTACACCTTC.

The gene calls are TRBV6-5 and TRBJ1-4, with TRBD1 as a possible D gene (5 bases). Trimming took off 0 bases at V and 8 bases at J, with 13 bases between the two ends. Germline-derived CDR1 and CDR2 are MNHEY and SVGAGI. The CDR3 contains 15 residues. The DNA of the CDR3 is TGTGCCAGCAGTTACTCGAAAGGGTGGGGGGAAAAACTGTTTTTT. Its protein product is CASSYSKGWGEKLFF.

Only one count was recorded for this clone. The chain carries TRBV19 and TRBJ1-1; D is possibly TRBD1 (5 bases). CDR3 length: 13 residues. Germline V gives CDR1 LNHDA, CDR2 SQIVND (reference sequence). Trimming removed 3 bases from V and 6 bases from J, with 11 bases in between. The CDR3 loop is CASSIHRTAEAFF. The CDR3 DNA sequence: TGTGCCAGTAGTATCCACAGGACCGCTGAAGCTTTCTTT.

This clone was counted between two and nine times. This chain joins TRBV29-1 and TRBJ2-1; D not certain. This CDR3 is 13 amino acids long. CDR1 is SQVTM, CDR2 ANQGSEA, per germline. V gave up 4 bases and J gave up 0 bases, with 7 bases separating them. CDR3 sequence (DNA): TGCAGCGTTGGGGGTGCCTCCTACAATGAGCAGTTCTTC. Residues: CSVGGASYNEQFF.

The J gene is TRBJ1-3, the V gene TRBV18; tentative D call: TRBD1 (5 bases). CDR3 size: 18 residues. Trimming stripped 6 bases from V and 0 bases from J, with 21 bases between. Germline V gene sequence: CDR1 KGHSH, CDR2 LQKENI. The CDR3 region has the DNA TGTGCCAGCTCCCTAAAAGGGACGGACCGTTCCTCTGGAAACACCATATATTTT. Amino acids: CASSLKGTDRSSGNTIYF.

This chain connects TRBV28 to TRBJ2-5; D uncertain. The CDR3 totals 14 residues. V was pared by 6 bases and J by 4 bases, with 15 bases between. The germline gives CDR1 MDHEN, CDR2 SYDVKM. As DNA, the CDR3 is TGTGCCAGCAGACTACGCGTAACAAGAGAGACCCAGTACTTC. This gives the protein CASRLRVTRETQYF.

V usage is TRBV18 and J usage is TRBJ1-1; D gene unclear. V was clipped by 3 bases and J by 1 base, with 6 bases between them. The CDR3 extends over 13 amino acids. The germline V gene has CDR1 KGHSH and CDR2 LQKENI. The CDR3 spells CASSPVRNTEAFF. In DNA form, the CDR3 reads TGTGCCAGCTCACCGGTGAGGAACACTGAAGCTTTCTTT. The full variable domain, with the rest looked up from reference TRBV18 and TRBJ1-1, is NAGVMQNPRHLVRRRGQEARLRCSPMKGHSHVYWYRQLPEEGLKFMVYLQKENIIDESGMPKERFSAEFPKEGPSILRIQQVVRGDSAAYFCASSPVRNTEAFFGQGTRLTVV.

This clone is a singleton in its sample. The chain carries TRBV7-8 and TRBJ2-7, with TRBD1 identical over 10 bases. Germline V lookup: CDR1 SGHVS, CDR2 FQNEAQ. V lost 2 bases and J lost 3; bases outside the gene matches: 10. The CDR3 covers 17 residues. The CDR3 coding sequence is TGTGCCAGCAGCTTATCCTTCGTCGGACAGGGGGACTACGAGCAGTACTTC. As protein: CASSLSFVGQGDYEQYF.

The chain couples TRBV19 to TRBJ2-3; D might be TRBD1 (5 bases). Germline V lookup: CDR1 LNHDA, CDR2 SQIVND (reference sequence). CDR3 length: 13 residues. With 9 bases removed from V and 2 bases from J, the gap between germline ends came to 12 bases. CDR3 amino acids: CASSRVPTDTQYF. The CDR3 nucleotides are TGTGCCAGCAGCAGGGTGCCCACAGATACGCAGTATTTT.

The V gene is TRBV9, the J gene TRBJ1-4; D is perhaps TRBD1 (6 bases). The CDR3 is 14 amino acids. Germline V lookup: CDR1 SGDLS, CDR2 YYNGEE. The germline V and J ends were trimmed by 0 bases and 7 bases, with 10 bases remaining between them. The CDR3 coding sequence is TGTGCCAGCAGCGTAGGGGGGGCGGCTGAAAAACTGTTTTTT. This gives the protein CASSVGGAAEKLFF.